This T cell receptor beta chain was obtained from a study of blood T cell repertoires in COVID-19. Overall study context: Samples taken during acute and convalescent COVID-19 were collected in the United States, Italy and Spain. PBMCs, B-cell-depleted T cells, or T cells provided the cDNA or gDNA that made up the material.

CDR3 size: 14 residues. Germline trimming cut 6 bases from V and 5 bases from J; bases unmatched to any gene: 5. Germline values: CDR1 WSHSY, CDR2 SAAADI. The Seattle site enrolled patients during active infection and followed them longitudinally. As originally analysed: Amplification from reference gene primers served as the basis for estimated nucleated cell counts. The assay was immunoSEQ multiplex PCR, and TCRdb's table has in-frame clones only and misses some. V, J and clone size are those of that table, while D and trimming were read from the DNA. The data contain about 270,000 clones, roughly 83% of them singletons.

The receptor's source is a human donor with COVID-19, enrolled during active disease. The donor label of this sample is uncertain. V usage is TRBV10-2 and J usage is TRBJ2-7, with TRBD2 matching 12 bases. Sequenced sample: peripheral blood. The CDR3 protein is CASRLAGGIHEQYF. As DNA, the CDR3 is TGCGCCAGCAGACTAGCGGGAGGAATCCACGAGCAGTACTTC.